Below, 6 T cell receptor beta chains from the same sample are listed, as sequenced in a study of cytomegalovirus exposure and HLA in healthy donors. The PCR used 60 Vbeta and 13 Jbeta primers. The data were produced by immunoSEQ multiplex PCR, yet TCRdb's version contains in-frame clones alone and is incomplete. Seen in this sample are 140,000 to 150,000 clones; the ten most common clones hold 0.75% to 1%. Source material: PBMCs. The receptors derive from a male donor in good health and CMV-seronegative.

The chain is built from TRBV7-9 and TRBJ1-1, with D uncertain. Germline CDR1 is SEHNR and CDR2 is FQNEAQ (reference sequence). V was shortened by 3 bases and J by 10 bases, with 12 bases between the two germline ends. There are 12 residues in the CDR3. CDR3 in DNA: TGTGCCAGCAGCTTTTATGGGGAGGCAGCTTTCTTT. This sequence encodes CASSFYGEAAFF.

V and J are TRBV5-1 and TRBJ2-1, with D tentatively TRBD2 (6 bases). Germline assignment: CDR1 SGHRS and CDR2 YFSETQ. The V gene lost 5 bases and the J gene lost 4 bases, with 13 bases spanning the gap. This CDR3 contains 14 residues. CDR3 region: CASSFPGTYNEQFF. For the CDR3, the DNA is TGCGCCAGCAGTTTCCCCGGGACTTACAATGAGCAGTTCTTC.

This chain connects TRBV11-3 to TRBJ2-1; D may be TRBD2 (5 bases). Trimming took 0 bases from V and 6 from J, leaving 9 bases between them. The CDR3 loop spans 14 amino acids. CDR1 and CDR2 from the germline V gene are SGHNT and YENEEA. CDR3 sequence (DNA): TGTGCCAGCAGCTTAGAAGGACTCTCCAATGAGCAGTTCTTC. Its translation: CASSLEGLSNEQFF.

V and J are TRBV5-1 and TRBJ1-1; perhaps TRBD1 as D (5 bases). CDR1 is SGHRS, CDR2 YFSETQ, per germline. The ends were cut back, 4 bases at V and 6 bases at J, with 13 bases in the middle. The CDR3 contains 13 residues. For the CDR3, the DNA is TGCGCCAGCAGCCGACGTCAGGGCCCTGAAGCTTTCTTT. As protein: CASSRRQGPEAFF.

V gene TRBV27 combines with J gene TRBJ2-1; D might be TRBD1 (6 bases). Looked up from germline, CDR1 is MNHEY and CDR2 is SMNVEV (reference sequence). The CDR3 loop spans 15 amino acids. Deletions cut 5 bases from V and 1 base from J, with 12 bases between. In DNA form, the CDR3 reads TGTGCCAGCAGTCTCAACAGGGATTCCTACAATGAGCAGTTCTTC. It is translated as CASSLNRDSYNEQFF.

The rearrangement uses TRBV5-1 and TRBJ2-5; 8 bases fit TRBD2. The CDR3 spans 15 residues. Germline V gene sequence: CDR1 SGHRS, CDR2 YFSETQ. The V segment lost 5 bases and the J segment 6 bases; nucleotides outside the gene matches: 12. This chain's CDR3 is CASSSTSGGVKTQYF. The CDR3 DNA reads TGCGCCAGCAGTTCAACTAGCGGAGGGGTAAAGACCCAGTACTTC.